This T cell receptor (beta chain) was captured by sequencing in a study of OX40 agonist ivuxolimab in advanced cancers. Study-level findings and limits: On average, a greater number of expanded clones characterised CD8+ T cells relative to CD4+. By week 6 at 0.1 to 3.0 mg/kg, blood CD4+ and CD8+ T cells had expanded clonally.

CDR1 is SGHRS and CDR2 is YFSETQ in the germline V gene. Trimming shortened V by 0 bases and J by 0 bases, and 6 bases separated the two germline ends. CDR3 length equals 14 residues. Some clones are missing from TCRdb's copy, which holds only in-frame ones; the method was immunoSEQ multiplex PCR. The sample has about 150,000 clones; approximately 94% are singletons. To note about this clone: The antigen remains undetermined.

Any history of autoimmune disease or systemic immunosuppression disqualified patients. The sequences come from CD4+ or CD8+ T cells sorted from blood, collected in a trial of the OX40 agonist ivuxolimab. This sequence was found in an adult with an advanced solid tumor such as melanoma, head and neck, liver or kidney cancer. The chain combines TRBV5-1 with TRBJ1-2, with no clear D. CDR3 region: CASSLATSNYGYTF. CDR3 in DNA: TGCGCCAGCAGCTTGGCGACCTCTAACTATGGCTACACCTTC.